Shown below are 26 T cell receptor beta chains from a single sample sequenced in a study of CD8+ T cells in alopecia areata. Treatment of the sample: oral pan-JAK inhibitor, 5-10 mg twice daily. Once RNA had been extracted, it was reverse transcribed into cDNA to act as the sequencing template. Measured with immunoSEQ multiplex PCR; TCRdb has only the in-frame clones, and not every one. The sample lists fewer than 200,000 clones; 50% to 65% were seen once. Sequencing was performed on CD4+ T cells sorted from blood, taken at week 24, from a patient treated with tofacitinib. The receptor source for this set is a human donor with alopecia areata.

V and J are TRBV5-1 and TRBJ1-1; TRBD1 is a possible D gene (6 bases). Germline loops: CDR1 SGHRS, CDR2 YFSETQ. The V gene lost 3 bases and the J gene lost 4 bases, with 16 bases spanning the gap. There are 15 residues in the CDR3. In nucleotides, the CDR3 is TGCGCCAGCAGCTCCGGAGGGAGGGGGGCCACTGAAGCTTTCTTT. Amino acid sequence: CASSSGGRGATEAFF. Full variable domain (rest looked up from reference TRBV5-1 and TRBJ1-1): KAGVTQTPRYLIKTRGQQVTLSCSPISGHRSVSWYQQTPGQGLQFLFEYFSETQRNKGNFPGRFSGRQFSNSRSEMNVSTLELGDSALYLCASSSGGRGATEAFFGQGTRLTVV.

The genes are TRBV27 and TRBJ2-5; perhaps D is TRBD1 or TRBD2 (6 bases each). Germline V gives CDR1 MNHEY, CDR2 SMNVEV (reference sequence). V lost 4 bases to trimming and J lost 4 bases, with 13 bases between them. This CDR3 has 14 amino acids. CDR3 DNA sequence: TGTGCCAGCAGTTGGGGGGCGTCGAGAGAGACCCAGTACTTC. Its protein is CASSWGASRETQYF.

Only a few counts were recorded for this clone. The chain carries TRBV6-1 and TRBJ1-1, with D uncertain. Deletions cut 1 base from V and 0 bases from J, with 9 bases between. The germline gives CDR1 MNHNS, CDR2 SASEGT. CDR3 length: 15 residues. The CDR3 reads CASSEVAAMNTEAFF. The DNA of the CDR3 is TGTGCCAGCAGTGAAGTGGCAGCCATGAACACTGAAGCTTTCTTT.

The chain employs TRBV30 and TRBJ2-3; D gene uncertain. The CDR3 consists of 13 residues. Trimming stripped 2 bases from V and 8 bases from J, with 14 bases between. CDR1 and CDR2 (germline): GTSNPN, SVGIG (reference sequence). The CDR3 loop reads CAWSQGSSRTQYF. Written as DNA, the CDR3 is TGTGCCTGGAGTCAAGGCAGTTCCCGTACGCAGTATTTT.

This clone occurred a few times. The chain is built from TRBV19 and TRBJ1-4; D remains unclear. Trimming stripped 6 bases from V and 4 bases from J, with 9 bases between. CDR3 length equals 13 residues. CDR1 and CDR2 from the germline V gene are LNHDA and SQIVND (reference sequence). The CDR3: CASSPGSNEKLFF. The CDR3 DNA reads as TGTGCCAGTAGCCCGGGGAGTAATGAAAAACTGTTTTTT.

The CDR3 loop reads CASPDRGDMNTEAFF. The CDR3 nucleotides read TGTGCCAGCCCTGACAGGGGCGATATGAACACTGAAGCTTTCTTT. The chain carries TRBV6-1 and TRBJ1-1; 8 bases fit TRBD1. CDR1 and CDR2 (germline): MNHNS, SASEGT. The V gene end was trimmed by 8 bases and the J gene end by 0 bases; junction bases not matched to a gene: 8. The CDR3 covers 15 residues.

The genes are TRBV5-4 and TRBJ2-1, with 10 bases that match TRBD2. Germline trimming cut 4 bases from V and 10 bases from J; bases unmatched to any gene: 11. There are 15 residues in the CDR3. Germline loops: CDR1 SGHNT, CDR2 YYREEE (reference sequence). CDR3 sequence: CASSARSGGAGEQFF. The CDR3 nucleotides read TGTGCCAGCAGCGCCCGGAGCGGGGGGGCAGGGGAGCAGTTCTTC.

The V gene is TRBV15, the J gene TRBJ2-1, with D uncertain. Germline V CDR1 and CDR2: LNHNV, YYDKDF (reference sequence). Trimming pared 2 bases from V and 0 bases from J, leaving 8 bases between. This CDR3 has 15 residues. CDR3 sequence reads: CATSRHPSSYNEQFF. CDR3 DNA sequence: TGTGCCACCAGCAGACACCCGAGCTCCTACAATGAGCAGTTCTTC.

The gene calls are TRBV6-5 and TRBJ2-3, with 9 bases that match TRBD1. The length of the CDR3 is 13 residues. Germline V gives CDR1 MNHEY, CDR2 SVGAGI. Trimming took 7 bases from V and 5 from J; bases not matched to a gene: 4. The CDR3: CASKGTGIDTQYF. The CDR3 DNA reads TGTGCCAGCAAGGGGACAGGGATAGATACGCAGTATTTT.

This clone was seen a handful of times. This specimen includes other DNA sequences encoding the same CDR3. The chain joins TRBV29-1 to TRBJ2-3; tentatively, D is TRBD1 or TRBD2 (5 bases each). The germline V and J ends were trimmed by 6 bases and 4 bases, with 11 bases remaining between them. Per germline, CDR1 SQVTM and CDR2 ANQGSEA. This CDR3 contains 12 residues. Here the CDR3 DNA reads TGCAGCGTGAAACCGGGGCCAGATACGCAGTATTTT. Its protein is CSVKPGPDTQYF.

Only one count was recorded for this clone. V gene TRBV30 combines with J gene TRBJ1-2; tentatively, D is TRBD1 (5 bases). Germline V CDR1 and CDR2: GTSNPN, SVGIG (reference sequence). The CDR3 has 14 amino acids. V was trimmed by 4 bases and J by 4 bases, leaving 16 bases between them. The CDR3 spells CAWKRGMGFYGYTF. As DNA, the CDR3 is TGTGCCTGGAAGAGGGGTATGGGATTCTATGGCTACACCTTC.

This clone was picked up a small number of times. The V gene is TRBV7-2, the J gene TRBJ1-1; perhaps TRBD1 as D (5 bases). This CDR3 contains 15 residues. V lost 5 bases and J lost 5, with 18 bases in between. Germline V gene lookup returns CDR1 SGHTA and CDR2 FQGNSA. CDR3 nucleotides: TGTGCCAGCAGCCACCCGGCGGGGGTAAATACTGAAGCTTTCTTT. Translated: CASSHPAGVNTEAFF.

This clone was recorded only once. The rearrangement joins TRBV7-9 to TRBJ1-6; D unclear. The CDR3 runs to 15 residues. Trimming pared 5 bases from V and 9 bases from J, leaving 17 bases between. Germline-derived CDR1 and CDR2 are SEHNR and FQNEAQ (reference sequence). The CDR3 reads CASSRDGSSGSPLHF. DNA of the CDR3: TGTGCCAGCAGCCGAGACGGAAGTTCTGGTTCACCCCTCCACTTT.

This clone was counted a few times. The chain employs TRBV6-9 and TRBJ2-5, with TRBD2 matching 9 bases. J was trimmed by 2 bases and V by 6 bases; bases with no gene match: 19. Germline values: CDR1 MNHGY, CDR2 SVAAGI. This CDR3 region has 19 residues. The CDR3 loop is CASSLYSGRPSGEQETQYF. CDR3 DNA: TGTGCCAGCAGCCTCTATTCTGGCCGTCCTAGCGGGGAACAAGAGACCCAGTACTTC.

V and J are TRBV30 and TRBJ1-6, with 7 bases fitting TRBD1. Germline V gives CDR1 GTSNPN, CDR2 SVGIG (reference sequence). The CDR3 length is 14 residues. Trimming took 0 bases from V and 14 from J; bases not matched to a gene: 10. The CDR3 region is CAWSVPQGRRTLHF. CDR3 nucleotide sequence: TGTGCCTGGAGTGTACCACAGGGGAGAAGGACCCTCCACTTT.

V is TRBV5-1 and J is TRBJ2-1; D is unclear. Per the germline V gene, CDR1 is SGHRS and CDR2 is YFSETQ. This CDR3 has 15 residues. Trimming removed 0 bases at V and 4 bases at J, with 11 bases between. This CDR3 is CASSLESNPYNEQFF. DNA of the CDR3: TGCGCCAGCAGCTTGGAGTCTAACCCGTACAATGAGCAGTTCTTC.

The J gene is TRBJ1-1, the V gene TRBV2; a weak D match, TRBD1 (5 bases). V was trimmed by 4 bases and J by 3 bases, leaving 6 bases between them. Germline V gives CDR1 SNHLY, CDR2 FYNNEI. The CDR3 is made up of 12 amino acids. In DNA form, the CDR3 reads TGTGCCAGCAGTGCCAGGGACACTGAAGCTTTCTTT. It specifies CASSARDTEAFF.

Only a few counts were recorded for this clone. The chain couples TRBV5-1 to TRBJ2-3, with D perhaps given as TRBD1 or TRBD2 (5 bases each). V was shortened by 3 bases and J by 0 bases, with 14 bases between the two germline ends. This CDR3 is 16 amino acids long. Germline V gives CDR1 SGHRS, CDR2 YFSETQ. The CDR3: CASSSHAGASTDTQYF. As DNA, the CDR3 is TGCGCCAGCAGCTCTCACGCCGGGGCCAGCACAGATACGCAGTATTTT.

The V gene is TRBV5-6, the J gene TRBJ2-2, with D unresolved. The CDR3 consists of 11 residues. V was pared by 4 bases and J by 5 bases, with 3 bases between. Germline V CDR1 and CDR2: SGHDT, YYEEEE. CDR3 in amino acids: CASSKTGELFF. The CDR3 bases are TGTGCCAGCAGCAAGACCGGGGAGCTGTTTTTT.

V gene TRBV2 combines with J gene TRBJ2-1; tentatively, D is TRBD1 (6 bases). V shed 3 bases and J shed 13 bases, with 13 bases lying between them. Germline V gene sequence: CDR1 SNHLY, CDR2 FYNNEI. The CDR3 has 12 residues. The CDR3 DNA follows: TGTGCCAGCAGTGACGACAGGAATCCCCAGTTCTTC. It translates to CASSDDRNPQFF.

The chain is built from TRBV7-9 and TRBJ1-5, with D perhaps matching TRBD1 (5 bases). This CDR3 has 15 residues. V lost 4 bases and J 7 bases, leaving 17 bases between the germline ends. Per the germline V gene, CDR1 is SEHNR and CDR2 is FQNEAQ (reference sequence). Here the CDR3 reads CASSSNSGPWQPQHF. The CDR3 nucleotides are TGTGCCAGCAGCTCCAATTCAGGGCCCTGGCAGCCCCAGCATTTT.

CDR3 sequence (DNA): TGCAGCGTCACCGACTCTAGTTTCGAGACCCAGTACTTC. Its protein is CSVTDSSFETQYF. The chain is built from TRBV29-1 and TRBJ2-5, with D hard to call. V was trimmed by 6 bases and J by 5 bases, leaving 16 bases between them. The CDR3 spans 13 residues. Germline CDR1 SQVTM, CDR2 ANQGSEA.

This clone was seen a few times. The V gene is TRBV30, the J gene TRBJ1-6; TRBD1 agrees at 7 bases. The V and J ends lost 2 bases and 10 bases, in that order; junction bases with no gene match: 14. The CDR3 spans 16 residues. CDR1 and CDR2 (germline): GTSNPN, SVGIG (reference sequence). DNA for the CDR3: TGTGCCTGGAGTCCATCCCGGGACAGTCGGAACTCACCCCTCCACTTT. Translating gives CAWSPSRDSRNSPLHF.

The chain employs TRBV30 and TRBJ2-1, with 8 positions matching TRBD1. CDR3 length equals 15 residues. The junction had 10 bases not matched to a gene; V was cut back by 1 base and J by 8 bases. Germline CDR1 GTSNPN, CDR2 SVGIG (reference sequence). The CDR3 region is CAWSAGGPGPHEQFF. CDR3 DNA: TGTGCCTGGAGTGCAGGGGGCCCCGGGCCTCATGAGCAGTTCTTC.

The V and J genes are TRBV9 and TRBJ1-2; D remains unclear. The CDR3 extends over 12 amino acids. V lost 0 bases and J lost 8, with 8 bases in between. Germline assignment: CDR1 SGDLS and CDR2 YYNGEE. The CDR3 loop is CASSVVEGGYTF. The CDR3 DNA reads TGTGCCAGCAGCGTAGTCGAGGGAGGCTACACCTTC.

This chain links TRBV29-1 with TRBJ1-3; D gene uncertain. Germline CDR1 is SQVTM and CDR2 is ANQGSEA. This CDR3 contains 13 residues. Trimming shortened V by 5 bases and J by 1 base, and 9 bases separated the two germline ends. CDR3 in amino acids: CSVYSASGNTIYF. Here the CDR3 DNA reads TGCAGCGTTTACAGTGCTTCTGGAAACACCATATATTTT.